These 8 T cell receptor beta chains share one sample of origin, sequenced in a study of T cell responses to AZD1222 COVID-19 vaccine (TCRdb year 2021). The library was made by the immunoSEQ multiplex PCR assay. TCRdb re-hosts the immuneACCESS table, in-frame sequences only. Its copies lack some clones; in the studies checked, an unresolved V gene accounts for under half of them, and the cause for the rest is not known. For this sample there are roughly 120,000 clones; approximately 94% appear just once. Of the sample, 4% to 6% falls within the top ten clones. Taken with the paper, the label for time point translates to: about 28 days (+/-7) after the second vaccine dose. Source: peripheral blood, taken 28 days after the second AZD1222 dose. These receptors were collected from an adult who received the AZD1222 COVID-19 vaccine.

The J gene is TRBJ1-4, the V gene TRBV6-5; D not certain. The length of the CDR3 is 12 residues. Trimming shortened V by 6 bases and J by 8 bases, and 10 bases separated the two germline ends. In germline, CDR1 is MNHEY, CDR2 SVGAGI. The CDR3: CASSLADEKLFF. DNA of the CDR3: TGTGCCAGCAGCCTTGCGGACGAAAAACTGTTTTTT.

The genes are TRBV29-1 and TRBJ2-3; possible D gene TRBD2, 6 bases. The CDR3 loop spans 12 amino acids. The V and J ends lost 3 bases and 7 bases respectively, with 11 bases between them. CDR1 SQVTM and CDR2 ANQGSEA come from the germline V gene. The CDR3 reads CSVEAEGNTQYF. The CDR3 region has the DNA TGCAGCGTTGAGGCGGAGGGTAATACGCAGTATTTT.

The V call is TRBV3-1 (or the pseudogene TRBV3-2), the J call TRBJ1-2, with D possibly TRBD1 on 5 matching bases. The V gene lost 1 base and the J gene lost 0 bases, with 9 bases spanning the gap. CDR1 LGHDT and CDR2 YNNKEL come from the germline V gene (reference sequence). The CDR3 is made up of 15 amino acids. DNA of the CDR3: TGTGCCAGCAGCCAAGCAGGGTTCACTAACTATGGCTACACCTTC. This encodes CASSQAGFTNYGYTF.

The chain couples TRBV6-1 to TRBJ1-2; no reliable D call. This CDR3 is 16 amino acids long. Germline CDR1 reads MNHNS; CDR2 reads SASEGT. V was cut by 1 base and J by 5 bases, with 17 bases left in between. The CDR3 spells CASSEGIRATLYGYTF. The DNA of the CDR3 is TGTGCCAGCAGTGAAGGAATTAGGGCGACATTATATGGCTACACCTTC.

V is TRBV7-8 and J is TRBJ2-7; perhaps TRBD2 as D (5 bases). Germline loops: CDR1 SGHVS, CDR2 FQNEAQ. V was cut by 0 bases and J by 3 bases, with 18 bases left in between. The CDR3 sequence is 17 residues long. CDR3 nucleotides: TGTGCCAGCAGCTTAGCGCAGACCGGCGCGGGCAGCTACGAGCAGTACTTC. Protein product: CASSLAQTGAGSYEQYF.

The chain combines TRBV12-5 with TRBJ1-1, with D hard to call. Trimming took off 0 bases at V and 8 bases at J, with 13 bases between the two ends. The CDR3 has 14 amino acids. The germline V gene encodes CDR1 LGHNT and CDR2 FRNRAP. CDR3 nucleotide sequence: TGTGCTAGTGGTTTGGTACCGTTGGAGGGCGAAGCTTTCTTT. Protein product: CASGLVPLEGEAFF. Together with reference TRBV12-5 and TRBJ1-1, the CDR3 gives the full variable domain: DARVTQTPRHKVTEMGQEVTMRCQPILGHNTVFWYRQTMMQGLELLAYFRNRAPLDDSGMPKDRFSAEMPDATLATLKIQPSEPRDSAVYFCASGLVPLEGEAFFGQGTRLTVV.

This chain joins TRBV6-2 or TRBV6-3 and TRBJ1-2; D call uncertain. Germline values: CDR1 MNHEY, CDR2 SVGEGT. This CDR3 is 13 amino acids long. V lost 1 base, J lost 11 bases, and 14 bases lay in between. Here the CDR3 reads CASSYLGAARYTF. The CDR3 region has the DNA TGTGCCAGCAGTTACTTGGGTGCGGCGAGGTACACCTTC.

This clone was detected only once. At the DNA level, this CDR3 is encoded by other sequences in the same sample as well. For the CDR3, the DNA is TGTGCCAGCAGCCCTGGACAGGGTCCTGGAAACACCATATATTTT. This sequence encodes CASSPGQGPGNTIYF. The chain recombines TRBV11-3 with TRBJ1-3, with TRBD1 matching 8 bases. The germline V gene encodes CDR1 SGHNT and CDR2 YENEEA. The CDR3 has 15 residues. Unmatched junction bases numbered 5, after V lost 5 bases and J lost 2 bases.